The 12 T cell receptor beta chains below all came from one sample that was sequenced in a study of blood T cell repertoires in COVID-19. Assay: immunoSEQ multiplex PCR; the TCRdb copy retains only in-frame clones and omits some. The repertoire holds tens of thousands of clones, with 65% to 90% as singletons. Material: peripheral blood. The source is a man over 45 with active COVID-19.

The rearrangement uses TRBV6-2 or TRBV6-3 and TRBJ2-7, with D perhaps matching TRBD1 (5 bases). V lost 4 bases to trimming and J lost 5 bases, with 15 bases between them. There are 14 residues in the CDR3. The germline V gene encodes CDR1 MNHEY and CDR2 SVGEGT. Here the CDR3 DNA reads TGTGCCAGCAGTTTCAGGGTAACGGTGAACGAGCAGTACTTC. Its protein product is CASSFRVTVNEQYF.

In its sample, this clone was seen a few times. This chain links TRBV4-1 with TRBJ1-1, with D possibly TRBD1 on 6 matching bases. In germline, CDR1 is MGHRA, CDR2 YSYEKL. The CDR3 is 15 amino acids. V dropped 4 bases and J dropped 0 bases, with 12 bases sitting between them. In DNA, the CDR3 is TGCGCCAGCAGCCCGACCGGGGGGCTGAACACTGAAGCTTTCTTT. It is translated as CASSPTGGLNTEAFF.

J is TRBJ2-1 and V is TRBV11-3; 12 positions match TRBD1. The CDR3 loop spans 15 amino acids. V was clipped by 6 bases and J by 8 bases; unmatched bases: 8. Germline assignment: CDR1 SGHNT and CDR2 YENEEA. The CDR3 is CASRLGQGASDEQFF. DNA for the CDR3: TGTGCCAGCAGATTGGGACAGGGGGCGTCCGATGAGCAGTTCTTC.

The chain employs TRBV4-1 and TRBJ1-2; D possibly corresponds to TRBD1 (6 bases). Deletions cut 1 base from V and 8 bases from J, with 11 bases between. From germline, CDR1 is MGHRA and CDR2 YSYEKL. The CDR3 consists of 13 residues. The CDR3 loop reads CASSQVGARGYTF. The CDR3 DNA reads as TGCGCCAGCAGCCAAGTGGGGGCAAGAGGCTACACCTTC.

V gene TRBV3-1 (or the pseudogene TRBV3-2) combines with J gene TRBJ2-7, with D maybe TRBD2 (6 bases). The CDR3 runs 15 residues. The V and J ends lost 4 bases and 5 bases respectively, with 18 bases between them. CDR1 LGHDT and CDR2 YNNKEL come from the germline V gene (reference sequence). DNA of the CDR3: TGTGCCAGCAGCCCTATGGAGGGACGGGAGAACGAGCAGTACTTC. Translation gives CASSPMEGRENEQYF.

The chain has TRBV10-3 and TRBJ2-3; TRBD1 matches at 8 bases. V shed 8 bases and J 0 bases; nucleotides not matched to a gene: 4. Germline loops: CDR1 ENHRY, CDR2 SYGVKD. The CDR3 contains 14 residues. CDR3 nucleotide sequence: TGTGCCATCGGACAGGGCCCTAGCACAGATACGCAGTATTTT. Translated: CAIGQGPSTDTQYF.

This clone was detected only once. This sequence joins TRBV10-3 and TRBJ2-6; maybe TRBD1 (5 bases). Germline V gene lookup returns CDR1 ENHRY and CDR2 SYGVKD. V lost 6 bases and J 1 base, leaving 10 bases between the germline ends. This CDR3 has 15 amino acids. The CDR3 is CAISSQGSGANVLTF. CDR3 nucleotide sequence: TGTGCCATCAGCTCCCAGGGATCTGGGGCCAACGTCCTGACTTTC.

The chain is built from TRBV5-4 and TRBJ2-2; 8 bases match TRBD2. CDR1 is SGHNT, CDR2 YYREEE, per germline (reference sequence). The ends lost 4 bases at V and 6 bases at J; junction bases unmatched: 11. CDR3 length: 16 amino acids. CDR3 nucleotide sequence: TGTGCCAGCAGCGATCGACTAGCGCTTAACGCCGGGGAGCTGTTTTTT. Its translation is CASSDRLALNAGELFF.

The chain couples TRBV5-4 to TRBJ2-3, with 14 bases fitting TRBD2. CDR1 and CDR2 from the germline V gene are SGHNT and YYREEE (reference sequence). The CDR3 covers 16 residues. After removal of 4 bases from V and 6 bases from J, the junction contained 7 bases not matched to a gene. In nucleotides, the CDR3 is TGTGCCAGCAGCAAACCGACTAGCGGGAGGGCCGATACGCAGTATTTT. Protein product: CASSKPTSGRADTQYF.

This clone was detected only a few times. This chain uses TRBV18 with TRBJ2-7, with 9 nucleotides matching TRBD1. The germline CDR1 and CDR2 sequences are KGHSH and LQKENI. The CDR3 contains 14 residues. Unmatched junction bases numbered 1, after V lost 3 bases and J lost 1 base. CDR3 DNA: TGTGCCAGCTCACCGGGACAGGGATCCTACGAGCAGTACTTC. This gives the protein CASSPGQGSYEQYF.

This sequence joins TRBV7-8 and TRBJ2-5; D perhaps matches TRBD1 (6 bases). Germline V gene data show CDR1 as SGHVS and CDR2 as FQNEAQ. The CDR3 consists of 15 residues. V lost 1 base and J lost 2, with 11 bases in between. CDR3 DNA sequence: TGTGCCAGCAGCTTAGGGGCGACAGGTCAAGAGACCCAGTACTTC. Translating it yields CASSLGATGQETQYF. Complete variable domain (other parts from reference TRBV7-8 and TRBJ2-5): GAGVSQSPRYKVAKRGQDVALRCDPISGHVSLFWYQQALGQGPEFLTYFQNEAQLDKSGLPSDRFFAERPEGSVSTLKIQRTQQEDSAVYLCASSLGATGQETQYFGPGTRLLVL.

The V call is TRBV19, the J call TRBJ2-1; 9 bases match TRBD2. V lost 3 bases and J lost 6; bases outside the gene matches: 9. The CDR3 covers 16 residues. CDR1 is LNHDA, CDR2 SQIVND, per germline (reference sequence). CDR3 DNA sequence: TGTGCCAGTAGTATGGCTAGCGGGGCCCTCTTCAATGAGCAGTTCTTC. As protein: CASSMASGALFNEQFF. The full variable domain, rest sourced from reference TRBV19 and TRBJ2-1, is DGGITQSPKYLFRKEGQNVTLSCEQNLNHDAMYWYRQDPGQGLRLIYYSQIVNDFQKGDIAEGYSVSREKKESFPLTVTSAQKNPTAFYLCASSMASGALFNEQFFGPGTRLTVL.